The clone carrying this TCR beta chain has just a few counts. The data derive from a study of T cell changes during pregnancy in multiple sclerosis. Trimming shortened V by 4 bases and J by 0 bases, and 13 bases separated the two germline ends. The CDR3 has 15 residues. CDR1 is SGDLS and CDR2 is YYNGEE in the germline V gene. The assay was immunoSEQ multiplex PCR, and TCRdb's table has in-frame clones only and misses some. The sample has around 39,000 clones, around 92% seen once; the top ten hold around a quarter. The starting material was CD8+ T cells from peripheral blood mononuclear cells, obtained before pregnancy. V and J are TRBV9 and TRBJ1-1; tentative D call: TRBD1 (5 bases). The sequence was obtained from a female donor with multiple sclerosis, enrolled in a pregnancy study. In nucleotides, the CDR3 is TGTGCCAGCAGCCCTTCCGGGGGATTGAACACTGAAGCTTTCTTT. Translating gives CASSPSGGLNTEAFF.